This paragraph covers one T cell receptor beta chain sequence. The entry originates in a study of blood T cell repertoires in COVID-19. Study-level information: The origin of the acute and convalescent COVID-19 samples was the United States, Italy and Spain.

Methods used by the authors: Using reference gene primer amplification, nucleated cell counts were estimated. Sequencing used immunoSEQ multiplex PCR; TCRdb keeps in-frame clones, though not all of them. V and J calls and clone size follow that table, whereas D and trimming were derived from the DNA. The repertoire holds 100,000 or so clones, with roughly 80% as singletons. The sequence was obtained from a woman in her seventies with acute or convalescent COVID-19. The specimen was peripheral blood.

CDR3 nucleotide sequence: TGTGCCAGCAGTCTGACAGGGGTGGGAGAACAGCCCCAGCATTTT. This gives the protein CASSLTGVGEQPQHF. The chain joins TRBV28 to TRBJ1-5; 8 bases agree with TRBD1. After removal of 5 bases from V and 7 bases from J, the junction contained 10 bases not matched to a gene. Per the germline V gene, CDR1 is MDHEN and CDR2 is SYDVKM. This CDR3 has 15 residues. The full variable domain, completed using reference TRBV28 and TRBJ1-5, is DVKVTQSSRYLVKRTGEKVFLECVQDMDHENMFWYRQDPGLGLRLIYFSYDVKMKEKGDIPEGYSVSREKKERFSLILESASTNQTSMYLCASSLTGVGEQPQHFGDGTRLSIL.